A selection of T cell receptor beta chains follows, all from one sample in a study of T cells in Graves' hyperthyroidism and ophthalmopathy. TCRdb recomputed calls from the multiplex PCR reads with MiXCR, one row per CDR3 protein. The profile shows approximately 640,000 distinct CDR3 sequences, less than 45% of them singletons. Input material: peripheral blood or thyroid tissue (not recorded which). The source of these receptors is an adult man with Graves' disease, either hyperthyroidism or ophthalmopathy (not recorded which). Both conserved end residues are part of each CDR3. The D gene is left open where the match is weak. Size is stated for part of the rows, as once, few or many counts, or as a class when the clone is expanded.

few | TRBJ1-4 | TRBV5-1 | . | CASSTGTLATNEKLFF | TGCGCCAGCAGCACCGGGACACTTGCAACTAATGAAAAACTGTTTTTT
many | TRBJ1-6 | TRBV2 | . | CASSSGASPLHF | TGTGCCAGCAGTTCGGGAGCTTCACCCCTCCACTTT
medium-sized | TRBJ1-1 | TRBV29-1 | . | CSVGRVPEAFF | TGCAGCGTTGGCAGGGTCCCTGAAGCTTTCTTT
. | TRBJ2-2 | TRBV24-1 | . | CATSGDRARGAGELFF | TGTGCCACCAGTGGCGACCGGGCCCGAGGGGCCGGGGAGCTGTTTTTT
. | TRBJ1-4 | TRBV7-2 | . | CASSSRGGRNEKLFF | TGTGCCAGCAGCTCCCGGGGGGGCCGGAATGAAAAACTGTTTTTT
. | TRBJ1-1 | TRBV10-3 | . | CAISPRTGRMNTEAFF | TGTGCCATCAGCCCACGTACAGGAAGGATGAACACTGAAGCTTTCTTT
. | TRBJ1-2 | TRBV25-1 | TRBD1 | CASSFTTGEGHGYTF | TGTGCCAGCAGCTTCACGACAGGGGAGGGCCATGGCTACACCTTC
. | TRBJ1-4 | TRBV29-1 | . | CSVETGDNVELFF | TGCAGCGTTGAAACGGGGGACAATGTGGAACTGTTTTTT
. | TRBJ1-1 | TRBV6-1 | TRBD1 | CASSELEGGLSEAFF | TGTGCCAGCAGTGAGCTAGAAGGGGGCCTAAGTGAAGCTTTCTTT
few | TRBJ2-7 | TRBV12-3/TRBV12-4 | . | CASSFRSDRSTYEQYF | TGTGCCAGCAGTTTTCGGTCGGACAGATCTACCTACGAGCAGTACTTC
once | TRBJ1-5 | TRBV7-8 | . | CASSDMSNQPQHF | TGCGCCAGCAGTGATATGAGCAATCAGCCCCAGCATTTT
many | TRBJ1-2 | TRBV2 | TRBD1 | CASNSQGANYGYTF | TGTGCCAGCAATTCTCAGGGGGCCAACTATGGCTACACCTTC
. | TRBJ2-5 | TRBV29-1 | . | CSVGVWRGAQETQYF | TGCAGCGTTGGAGTTTGGCGGGGCGCCCAAGAGACCCAGTACTTC
. | TRBJ2-2 | TRBV10-3 | . | CAISRGTNTGELFF | TGTGCCATCAGCCGGGGAACGAACACCGGGGAGCTGTTTTTT
many | TRBJ1-1 | TRBV14 | . | CASNGQMNTEAFF | TGTGCCAGCAACGGACAGATGAACACTGAAGCTTTCTTT
. | TRBJ2-7 | TRBV29-1 | TRBD1 | CSVAGQGVPFSEQYF | TGCAGCGTTGCTGGACAGGGGGTTCCTTTCTCCGAGCAGTACTTC
. | TRBJ1-1 | TRBV6-5 | TRBD1 | CASSRDRAATEAFF | TGTGCCAGCAGCCGTGACAGGGCGGCCACTGAAGCTTTCTTT
. | TRBJ2-7 | TRBV20-1 | TRBD2 | CSAARTRDYGYTQYF | TGCAGTGCTGCGCGCACGAGGGACTATGGCTACACGCAGTACTTC
many | TRBJ1-1 | TRBV7-8 | . | CASSPGSRGNTEAFF | TGTGCCAGCAGCCCGGGGAGCAGGGGAAACACTGAAGCTTTCTTT
. | TRBJ1-1 | TRBV10-3 | . | CAISPGHTEAFF | TGTGCCATCAGTCCGGGACACACTGAAGCTTTCTTT
. | TRBJ1-6 | TRBV29-1 | . | CSVEDPGIDSPLHF | TGCAGCGTTGAAGATCCGGGGATCGATTCACCCCTCCACTTT
few | TRBJ1-2 | TRBV20-1 | . | CSARDTGGAGYGYTF | TGCAGTGCTAGAGATACGGGGGGCGCGGGCTATGGCTACACCTTC
few | TRBJ2-2 | TRBV7-2 | TRBD1 | CASSSPNRGKGTGELFF | TGTGCCAGCAGCTCCCCTAACAGGGGAAAAGGCACCGGGGAGCTGTTTTTT